Shown below are 6 T cell receptor beta chains from a single sample sequenced in a study of blood T cells in healthy people across ages. Next came a second PCR, run for about 6 to 11 cycles, which used a sample-barcoded 5' primer along with a J-beta primer mix. TCRdb redid the calling of the 5' RACE reads with MiXCR, one entry per CDR3 protein. The data show about 1,500,000 distinct CDR3 sequences, roughly 40% seen once. The specimen was blood. The receptor set was obtained from a woman under 30 in good health.

This clonotype was observed a few times. J is TRBJ2-7 and V is TRBV6-5; 8 nucleotides align to TRBD1. The CDR3 spans 12 residues. Losses at the gene ends were 4 bases for V and 6 bases for J; bases not matched to a gene: 2. The germline CDR1 and CDR2 sequences are MNHEY and SVGAGI. The DNA for the CDR3 is TGTGCCAGCAGTTGGACAGGGCGCGAGCAGTACTTC. This encodes CASSWTGREQYF.

The chain carries TRBV7-9 and TRBJ1-1, with D possibly being TRBD1 (6 bases). Germline CDR1 and CDR2: SEHNR and FQNEAQ (reference sequence). Trimming removed 5 bases at V and 0 bases at J, with 19 bases between. This CDR3 has 17 residues. DNA for the CDR3: TGTGCCAGCAGCCTCGAACCGCTGGGACACGTGAACACTGAAGCTTTCTTT. Encoded protein: CASSLEPLGHVNTEAFF.

V is TRBV7-2 and J is TRBJ2-4; no clear D gene. The J call is doubtful: the DNA matches TRBJ2-7 better. The CDR3 is 13 residues long. Germline CDR1 and CDR2: SGHTA and FQGNSA. CDR3 nucleotides: TGTGCCAGCAGCCAAGTGTCATTTTACGAGCAGTACTTC. Translating gives CASSQVSFYEQYF.

The table lists this clonotype with a few counts. This chain links TRBV2 with TRBJ2-1; D is undetermined. The J call may be faulty, since TRBJ2-7 better matches the DNA end. The germline V gene has CDR1 SNHLY and CDR2 FYNNEI. The CDR3 contains 13 residues. The CDR3 loop reads CASSVGSYNEQYF. The CDR3, as DNA: TGTGCCAGCAGTGTTGGATCCTACAATGAGCAGTACTTC.

The rearrangement joins TRBV20-1 to TRBJ2-7; D remains ambiguous. The V and J ends lost 4 bases and 7 bases respectively, with 11 bases between them. CDR1 is DFQATT and CDR2 is SNEGSKA in the germline V gene (reference sequence). The CDR3 contains 11 residues. CDR3 residues: CSATTPPEQYF. The CDR3 DNA is TGCAGTGCTACGACCCCACCAGAGCAGTACTTC.

There are a few counts of this clonotype. Relative to the germline gene, one junction end is altered; a read error may explain this. The CDR3 protein is CVISELAGETQYF. The CDR3 DNA sequence: TGTGTCATCAGTGAGTTAGCCGGGGAGACCCAGTACTTC. The chain has TRBV10-3 and TRBJ2-5; D call uncertain. The germline V gene encodes CDR1 ENHRY and CDR2 SYGVKD. This CDR3 has 13 amino acids.